The subject of this entry is one TCR beta chain. The data derive from a study of blood T cell repertoires in COVID-19. This CDR3 is built from 14 residues. The ends were cut back, 2 bases at V and 3 bases at J, with 9 bases in the middle. Germline CDR1 reads SGHNT; CDR2 reads YYREEE (reference sequence). Original processing notes: Researchers report that nucleated cell counts were estimated from reference gene primer amplification. Using immunoSEQ multiplex PCR, the repertoire was profiled, and TCRdb retains in-frame clones only, with some absent. D and trimming were read from the DNA, whereas the V and J calls and clone size are those reported in that table. The sample includes a few hundred thousand clones, nearly 85% of them seen just once.

The V and J genes are TRBV5-4 and TRBJ1-3; D uncertain. Sequencing was performed on peripheral blood. The TCR sequence derives from a human donor in a cohort sampled during active COVID-19. In nucleotides, the CDR3 is TGTGCCAGCAGCTTTTCCGCAGGTGGAAACACCATATATTTT. Its translation: CASSFSAGGNTIYF.